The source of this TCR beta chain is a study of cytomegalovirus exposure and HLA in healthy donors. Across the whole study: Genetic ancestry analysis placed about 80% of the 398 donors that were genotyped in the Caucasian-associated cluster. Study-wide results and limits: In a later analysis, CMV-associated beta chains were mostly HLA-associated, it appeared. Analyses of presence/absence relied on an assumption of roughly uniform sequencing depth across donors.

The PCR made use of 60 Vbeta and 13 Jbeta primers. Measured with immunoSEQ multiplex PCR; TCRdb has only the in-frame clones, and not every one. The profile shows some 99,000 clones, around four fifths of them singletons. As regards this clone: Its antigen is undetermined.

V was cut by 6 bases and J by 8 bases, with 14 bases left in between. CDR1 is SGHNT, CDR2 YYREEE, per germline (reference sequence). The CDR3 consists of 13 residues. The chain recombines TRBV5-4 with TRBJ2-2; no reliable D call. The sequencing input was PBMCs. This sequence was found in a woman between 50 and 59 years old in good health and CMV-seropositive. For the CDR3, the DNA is TGTGCCAGCAACAATGCTGATTTGGGGGAGCTGTTTTTT. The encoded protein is CASNNADLGELFF.